This is a list of T cell receptor beta chains from one sample in a study of T cell responses to AZD1222 COVID-19 vaccine. The table came from immunoSEQ multiplex PCR; TCRdb's copy has only in-frame clones and leaves some out. In the table there are some 150,000 clones, approximately 89% of which are singletons. Sequenced here: peripheral blood, sampled 28 days after the second AZD1222 dose. The receptors were sampled from an adult who received the AZD1222 COVID-19 vaccine. Each CDR3 is given with its conserved first and last residue. A D gene is named only where the DNA matches it firmly. Rows give clone size only sometimes, using once, few, many, or a class for an expanded clone.

>TRBV7-8|16|TRBJ2-1|few|-
CASSPWTFSSYNEQFF
TGTGCCAGCAGCCCTTGGACTTTTAGCTCCTACAATGAGCAGTTCTTC
>TRBV5-6|16|TRBJ2-1|-|TRBD1
CASSLLGQGEFNEQFF
TGTGCCAGCAGCTTGCTGGGACAGGGTGAGTTCAATGAGCAGTTCTTC
>TRBV7-2|14|TRBJ1-5|once|-
CASSPDYSNQPQHF
TGTGCCAGCAGCCCCGATTATAGCAATCAGCCCCAGCATTTT
>TRBV5-5|16|TRBJ2-1|-|TRBD1
CASSSTGTEAINEQFF
TGTGCCAGCAGCTCCACAGGGACAGAGGCGATCAATGAGCAGTTCTTC
>TRBV6-1|13|TRBJ2-1|-|-
CASSEILGNEQFF
TGTGCCAGCAGTGAAATCCTTGGTAATGAGCAGTTCTTC
>TRBV12-3/TRBV12-4|12|TRBJ2-3|few|-
CASSPGADTQYF
TGTGCCAGCAGCCCGGGTGCAGATACGCAGTATTTT
>TRBV9|14|TRBJ1-1|-|-
CASSARAVDTEAFF
TGTGCCAGCAGCGCAAGGGCGGTAGACACTGAAGCTTTCTTT
>TRBV27|13|TRBJ1-1|-|-
CASSIRMNTEAFF
TGTGCCAGCAGTATAAGGATGAACACTGAAGCTTTCTTT
>TRBV4-3|13|TRBJ1-4|once|-
CASSPQSSEKLFF
TGCGCCAGCAGCCCCCAGTCTAGTGAAAAACTGTTTTTT
>TRBV7-2|15|TRBJ1-1|-|TRBD1
CASSARQGKNTEAFF
TGTGCCAGCAGCGCGCGACAGGGGAAGAACACTGAAGCTTTCTTT
>TRBV25-1|16|TRBJ2-7|-|-
CASSEYQGPPHHEQYF
TGTGCCAGCAGTGAATACCAGGGACCGCCGCACCACGAGCAGTACTTC
>TRBV28|13|TRBJ2-7|-|-
CASSRTVGYEQYF
TGTGCCAGCAGTCGGACAGTAGGCTACGAGCAGTACTTC
>TRBV28|15|TRBJ1-5|-|-
CASSSPLRGDQPQHF
TGTGCCAGCAGTTCTCCTCTCAGGGGCGATCAGCCCCAGCATTTT
>TRBV28|17|TRBJ1-1|once|TRBD1
CASSSTGIRDSVKMAFF
TGTGCCAGCAGCAGTACGGGGATTCGGGACAGCGTTAAGATGGCTTTCTTT
>TRBV19|15|TRBJ1-2|once|-
CASRDQLKSPYGYTF
TGTGCCAGCCGCGACCAGCTGAAATCCCCCTATGGCTACACCTTC
>TRBV27|18|TRBJ2-7|-|-
CASSLIGLGGQPSYEQYF
TGTGCCAGCAGTTTGATTGGGCTGGGGGGACAACCTTCCTACGAGCAGTACTTC
>TRBV6-5|15|TRBJ1-2|-|-
CASSYFQGANYGYTF
TGTGCCAGCAGTTATTTTCAGGGAGCTAACTATGGCTACACCTTC
>TRBV29-1|13|TRBJ2-1|-|-
CSGKRPLDNEQFF
TGCAGCGGGAAGCGGCCTCTCGACAATGAGCAGTTCTTC
>TRBV28|16|TRBJ1-2|-|-
CASSIAGRAFDYGYTF
TGTGCCAGCAGTATCGCAGGGAGGGCCTTCGACTATGGCTACACCTTC
>TRBV27|13|TRBJ2-2|-|-
CASISRNTGELFF
TGTGCCAGCATCTCCCGGAACACCGGGGAGCTGTTTTTT
>TRBV27|20|TRBJ2-7|once|-
CASSYLARDPKNQGSYEQYF
TGTGCCAGCAGTTATTTAGCCCGGGACCCGAAAAACCAGGGCTCCTACGAGCAGTACTTC
>TRBV7-9|18|TRBJ2-4|-|-
CASSRGSLGLGAKNIQYF
TGTGCCAGCAGCCGAGGGTCCTTGGGGCTGGGGGCCAAAAACATTCAGTACTTC
>TRBV19|12|TRBJ2-2|-|-
CASSTTTGELFF
TGTGCCAGTAGTACCACCACCGGGGAGCTGTTTTTT
>TRBV7-2|14|TRBJ2-7|-|TRBD1
CASSRTGRTYEQYF
TGTGCCAGCAGCCGGACAGGTAGAACCTACGAGCAGTACTTC
>TRBV9|15|TRBJ1-1|few|-
CASTLTGQTNTEAFF
TGTGCCAGCACCCTAACGGGACAAACGAACACTGAAGCTTTCTTT
>TRBV28|14|TRBJ2-1|-|TRBD2
CASSIRDYNNEQFF
TGTGCCAGCAGTATCCGGGACTACAACAATGAGCAGTTCTTC
>TRBV29-1|15|TRBJ2-7|-|-
CSVEDWGRGGYEQYF
TGCAGCGTTGAGGATTGGGGCAGGGGAGGCTACGAGCAGTACTTC
>TRBV28|15|TRBJ1-5|-|-
CASSFGGYANQPQHF
TGTGCCAGCAGTTTCGGGGGATATGCGAATCAGCCCCAGCATTTT
>TRBV7-2|15|TRBJ2-1|-|TRBD1
CASSFGQGRYNEQFF
TGTGCCAGCAGCTTCGGACAGGGCCGATACAATGAGCAGTTCTTC
>TRBV28|16|TRBJ2-1|-|-
CASSLQRLSSYNEQFF
TGTGCCAGCAGTTTGCAGCGGTTGAGCTCCTACAATGAGCAGTTCTTC
>TRBV18|16|TRBJ2-3|-|-
CASSPNRGGNADTQYF
TGTGCCAGCTCACCAAACAGGGGCGGGAACGCAGATACGCAGTATTTT
>TRBV10-1|14|TRBJ2-7|-|TRBD2
CASSSGLAGYEQYF
TGCGCCAGCAGTTCGGGACTAGCGGGGTACGAGCAGTACTTC
>TRBV3-1/TRBV3-2|16|TRBJ2-1|once|TRBD2
CASSLWTSGTYNEQFF
TGTGCCAGCAGTCTTTGGACTAGCGGGACCTACAATGAGCAGTTCTTC
>TRBV4-2|15|TRBJ2-7|-|-
CASSQKHTEGYEQYF
TGTGCCAGCAGCCAAAAACACACCGAGGGGTACGAGCAGTACTTC
>TRBV7-3|16|TRBJ2-1|-|TRBD2
CASSLTGLAGGDEQFF
TGTGCCAGCAGCTTAACAGGACTAGCGGGAGGTGATGAGCAGTTCTTC
>TRBV15|15|TRBJ2-7|-|TRBD2
CATSRGAGSTYEQYF
TGTGCCACCAGCAGAGGAGCGGGGTCCACCTACGAGCAGTACTTC
>TRBV6-2/TRBV6-3|16|TRBJ1-5|once|-
CASSPLGGASNQPQHF
TGTGCCAGCAGCCCCCTTGGGGGCGCGTCAAATCAGCCCCAGCATTTT
>TRBV27|12|TRBJ1-1|-|-
CASSEGGKKAFF
TGTGCCAGCAGCGAAGGGGGGAAAAAAGCTTTCTTT
>TRBV6-2/TRBV6-3|17|TRBJ1-5|-|-
CASSYSMDLGTNQPQHF
TGTGCCAGCAGTTACTCGATGGATTTAGGGACGAATCAGCCCCAGCATTTT
>TRBV6-5|14|TRBJ2-7|-|-
CASSYRDIHYEQYF
TGTGCCAGCAGCTACCGGGACATCCACTACGAGCAGTACTTC
>TRBV30|16|TRBJ2-1|-|-
CAGGGLERTIYNEQFF
TGTGCCGGGGGGGGCTTAGAGCGTACGATATACAATGAGCAGTTCTTC
>TRBV15|13|TRBJ1-1|-|-
CATSRVADAEAFF
TGTGCCACCAGCAGAGTCGCGGACGCTGAAGCTTTCTTT
>TRBV27|16|TRBJ1-2|-|-
CASSSYTGREPYGYTF
TGTGCCAGCAGTTCCTATACAGGGAGGGAACCCTATGGCTACACCTTC
>TRBV4-1|17|TRBJ1-3|-|-
CASSQDGGRSSGNTIYF
TGCGCCAGCAGCCAAGATGGTGGACGCAGCTCTGGAAACACCATATATTTT
>TRBV24-1|16|TRBJ1-1|-|-
CATSDLRVGGNTEAFF
TGTGCCACCAGTGATTTGAGGGTGGGGGGTAACACTGAAGCTTTCTTT
>TRBV6-5|13|TRBJ2-1|once|-
CASSYSTSREQFF
TGTGCCAGCAGTTACTCGACCTCTAGAGAGCAGTTCTTC
>TRBV5-5|13|TRBJ1-4|once|-
CASSPATNEKLFF
TGTGCCAGCAGCCCAGCAACTAATGAAAAACTGTTTTTT
>TRBV7-9|14|TRBJ2-7|-|-
CASSLVTDPWEQYF
TGTGCCAGCAGCTTAGTGACCGACCCGTGGGAGCAGTACTTC
>TRBV30|11|TRBJ1-2|-|-
CAWSVLGGYTF
TGTGCCTGGAGTGTCCTGGGCGGCTACACCTTC
>TRBV2|13|TRBJ1-6|-|-
CASRPGPNSPLHF
TGTGCCAGCAGGCCGGGGCCCAATTCACCCCTCCACTTT
>TRBV6-2/TRBV6-3|16|TRBJ2-1|-|-
CASSPPGASPYNEQFF
TGTGCCAGCAGTCCCCCCGGGGCTAGTCCCTACAATGAGCAGTTCTTC
>TRBV11-2|16|TRBJ1-1|once|-
CASSTVRGAMNTEAFF
TGTGCCAGCAGCACTGTCCGGGGGGCAATGAACACTGAAGCTTTCTTT
>TRBV27|18|TRBJ2-7|once|TRBD2
CASSPILTSGRVAYEQYF
TGTGCCAGCAGTCCCATTCTGACTAGCGGGAGGGTTGCCTACGAGCAGTACTTC
>TRBV28|13|TRBJ1-4|-|-
CASSLLVRPELFF
TGTGCCAGCAGTTTACTAGTTAGGCCCGAACTGTTTTTT
>TRBV7-2|12|TRBJ1-2|-|-
CASSPPGGGYTF
TGTGCCAGCAGCCCCCCCGGTGGTGGCTACACCTTC
>TRBV7-2|16|TRBJ2-5|-|TRBD2
CASSLFGIGRQETQYF
TGTGCCAGCAGCTTATTCGGGATCGGGAGGCAAGAGACCCAGTACTTC
>TRBV9|14|TRBJ2-7|-|TRBD1
CASSVGTGAYEQYF
TGTGCCAGCAGCGTGGGGACAGGGGCCTACGAGCAGTACTTC
>TRBV12-3/TRBV12-4|12|TRBJ2-1|-|-
CASSLQGLRQFF
TGTGCCAGCAGTTTACAGGGATTACGGCAGTTCTTC